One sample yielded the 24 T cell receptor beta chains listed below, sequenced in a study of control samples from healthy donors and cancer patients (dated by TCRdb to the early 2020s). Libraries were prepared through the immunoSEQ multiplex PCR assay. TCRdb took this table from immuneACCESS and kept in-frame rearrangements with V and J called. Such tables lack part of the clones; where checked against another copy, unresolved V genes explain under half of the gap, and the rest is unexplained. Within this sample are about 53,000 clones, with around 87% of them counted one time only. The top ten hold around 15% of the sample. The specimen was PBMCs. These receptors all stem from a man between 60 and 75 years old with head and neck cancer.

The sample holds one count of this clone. The CDR3 DNA follows: TGTGCCAGCAGCCCACAGGGTAAGATGCTCAGCCGAGGAGCTTTCTTT. This sequence encodes CASSPQGKMLSRGAFF. The V and J genes are TRBV7-2 and TRBJ1-1, with a tentative D call TRBD1 (6 bases). The V and J ends lost 5 bases and 10 bases respectively, with 26 bases between them. The CDR3 is 16 residues long. Germline V CDR1 and CDR2: SGHTA, FQGNSA.

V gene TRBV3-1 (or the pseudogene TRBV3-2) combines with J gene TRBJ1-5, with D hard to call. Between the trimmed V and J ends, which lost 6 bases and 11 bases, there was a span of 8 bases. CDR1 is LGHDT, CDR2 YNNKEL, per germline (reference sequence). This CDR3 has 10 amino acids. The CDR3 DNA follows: TGTGCCAGCAGGGTTGGGTCCCAGCATTTT. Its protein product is CASRVGSQHF.

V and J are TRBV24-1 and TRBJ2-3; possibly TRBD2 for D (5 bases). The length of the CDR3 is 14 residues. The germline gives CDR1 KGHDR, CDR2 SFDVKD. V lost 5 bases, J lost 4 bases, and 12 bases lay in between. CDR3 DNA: TGTGCCACCAGTGGGTCAGGCGGGTCAGATACGCAGTATTTT. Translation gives CATSGSGGSDTQYF.

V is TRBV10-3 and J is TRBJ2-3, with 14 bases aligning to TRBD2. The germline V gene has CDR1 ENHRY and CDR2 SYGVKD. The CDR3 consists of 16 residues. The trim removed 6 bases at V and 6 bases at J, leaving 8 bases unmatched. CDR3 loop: CAIRTGTSGSFDTQYF. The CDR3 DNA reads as TGTGCCATCAGGACCGGGACTAGCGGGAGTTTTGATACGCAGTATTTT.

In nucleotides, the CDR3 is TGTGCCAGCAGTGAAAAAGCGATTAGCTCCTACAATGAGCAGTTCTTC. It specifies CASSEKAISSYNEQFF. This chain links TRBV6-1 with TRBJ2-1; the D is unclear. The CDR3 runs 16 residues. V shed 2 bases and J shed 0 bases, with 11 bases lying between them. Germline CDR1 reads MNHNS; CDR2 reads SASEGT.

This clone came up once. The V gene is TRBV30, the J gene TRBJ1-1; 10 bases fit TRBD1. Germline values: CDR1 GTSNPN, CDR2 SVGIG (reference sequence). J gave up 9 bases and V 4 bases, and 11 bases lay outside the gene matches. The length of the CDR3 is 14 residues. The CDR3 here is CAWTQPGTGVKAFF. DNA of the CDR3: TGTGCCTGGACTCAACCCGGGACAGGGGTTAAAGCTTTCTTT.

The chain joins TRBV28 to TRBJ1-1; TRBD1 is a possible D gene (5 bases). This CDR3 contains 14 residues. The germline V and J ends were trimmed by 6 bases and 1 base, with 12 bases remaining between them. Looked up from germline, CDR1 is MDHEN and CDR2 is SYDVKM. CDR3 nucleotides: TGTGCCAGCAGGATCCCCGGGGGGAACACTGAAGCTTTCTTT. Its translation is CASRIPGGNTEAFF.

The CDR3 is CASSSPYTNEKLFF. The DNA of the CDR3 is TGTGCCAGCAGCTCTCCCTACACAAATGAAAAACTGTTTTTT. The chain has TRBV7-2 and TRBJ1-4, with unresolved D. Germline CDR1 reads SGHTA; CDR2 reads FQGNSA. CDR3 length equals 14 residues. V was cut by 4 bases and J by 5 bases, with 11 bases left in between.

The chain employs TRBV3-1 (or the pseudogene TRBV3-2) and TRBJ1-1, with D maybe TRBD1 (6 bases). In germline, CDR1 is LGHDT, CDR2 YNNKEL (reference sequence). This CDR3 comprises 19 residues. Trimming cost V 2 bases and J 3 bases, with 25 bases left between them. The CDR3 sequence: CASSQMFQGLRTRHTEAFF. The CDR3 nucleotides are TGTGCCAGCAGCCAAATGTTTCAGGGGTTAAGGACGAGGCACACTGAAGCTTTCTTT.

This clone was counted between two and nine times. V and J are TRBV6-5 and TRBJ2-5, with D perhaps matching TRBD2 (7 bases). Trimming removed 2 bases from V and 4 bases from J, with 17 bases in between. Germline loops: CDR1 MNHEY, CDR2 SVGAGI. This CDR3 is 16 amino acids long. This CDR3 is CASSYPAGAQGETQYF. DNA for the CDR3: TGTGCCAGCAGTTACCCGGCGGGGGCTCAAGGAGAGACCCAGTACTTC.

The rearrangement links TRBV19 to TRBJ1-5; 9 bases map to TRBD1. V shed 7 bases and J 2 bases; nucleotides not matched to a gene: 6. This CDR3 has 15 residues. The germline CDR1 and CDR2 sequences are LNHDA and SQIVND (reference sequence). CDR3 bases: TGTGCCAGTAACGAACGGACAGGGGGCAATCAGCCCCAGCATTTT. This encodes CASNERTGGNQPQHF.

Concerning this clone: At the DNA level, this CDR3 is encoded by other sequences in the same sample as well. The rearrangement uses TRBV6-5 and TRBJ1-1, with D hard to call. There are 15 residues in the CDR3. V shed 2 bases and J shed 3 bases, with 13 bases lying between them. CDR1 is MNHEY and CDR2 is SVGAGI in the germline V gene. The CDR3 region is CASSYSRQGDTEAFF. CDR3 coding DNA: TGTGCCAGCAGTTACAGCAGGCAAGGAGACACTGAAGCTTTCTTT.

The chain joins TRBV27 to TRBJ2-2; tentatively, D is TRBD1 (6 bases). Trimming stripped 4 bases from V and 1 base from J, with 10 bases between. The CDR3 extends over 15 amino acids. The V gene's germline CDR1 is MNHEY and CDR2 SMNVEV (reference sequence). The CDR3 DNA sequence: TGTGCCAGCAGTTGGGTGGGACAGAACACCGGGGAGCTGTTTTTT. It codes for CASSWVGQNTGELFF.

The CDR3 protein is CASSYRSGEWGYEQYF. CDR3 bases: TGTGCCAGCAGTTACCGCTCGGGGGAGTGGGGCTACGAGCAGTACTTC. This chain joins TRBV6-8 and TRBJ2-7, with a possible D match to TRBD2 (6 bases). V was trimmed by 2 bases and J by 3 bases, leaving 17 bases between them. CDR1 and CDR2 (germline): MNHGY, SAAAGT. The CDR3 runs 16 residues.

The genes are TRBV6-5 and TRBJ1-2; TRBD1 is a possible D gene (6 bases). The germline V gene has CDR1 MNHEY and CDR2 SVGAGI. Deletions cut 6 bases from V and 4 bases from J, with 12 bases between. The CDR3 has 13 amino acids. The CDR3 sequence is CASRTGTGYGYTF. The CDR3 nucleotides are TGTGCCAGCAGAACAGGGACGGGCTATGGCTACACCTTC.

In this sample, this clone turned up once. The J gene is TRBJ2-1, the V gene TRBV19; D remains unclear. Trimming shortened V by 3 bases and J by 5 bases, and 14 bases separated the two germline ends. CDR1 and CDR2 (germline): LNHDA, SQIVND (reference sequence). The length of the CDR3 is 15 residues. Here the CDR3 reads CASSIIGTLNNEQFF. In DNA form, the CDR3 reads TGTGCCAGTAGTATTATCGGAACACTGAACAATGAGCAGTTCTTC.

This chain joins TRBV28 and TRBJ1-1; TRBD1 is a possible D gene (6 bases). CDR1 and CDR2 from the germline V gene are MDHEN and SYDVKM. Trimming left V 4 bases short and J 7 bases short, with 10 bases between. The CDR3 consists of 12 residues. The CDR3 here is CASSYGGGEAFF. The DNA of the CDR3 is TGTGCCAGCAGTTACGGGGGCGGTGAAGCTTTCTTT. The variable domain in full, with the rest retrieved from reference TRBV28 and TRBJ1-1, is DVKVTQSSRYLVKRTGEKVFLECVQDMDHENMFWYRQDPGLGLRLIYFSYDVKMKEKGDIPEGYSVSREKKERFSLILESASTNQTSMYLCASSYGGGEAFFGQGTRLTVV.

DNA of the CDR3: TGTGCCAGCAGCTTGGGGACAGACAATGAGCAGTTCTTC. Translated, it gives CASSLGTDNEQFF. This sequence joins TRBV7-6 and TRBJ2-1, with 7 bases matching TRBD1. Germline trimming cut 3 bases from V and 5 bases from J; bases unmatched to any gene: 1. The V gene's germline CDR1 is SGHVS and CDR2 FNYEAQ. The CDR3 has 13 amino acids.

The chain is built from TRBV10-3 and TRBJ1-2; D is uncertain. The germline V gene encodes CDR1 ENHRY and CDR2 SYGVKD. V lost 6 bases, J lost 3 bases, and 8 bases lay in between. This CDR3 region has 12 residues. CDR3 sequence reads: CAIREGDYGYTF. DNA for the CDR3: TGTGCCATCAGGGAAGGCGACTATGGCTACACCTTC.

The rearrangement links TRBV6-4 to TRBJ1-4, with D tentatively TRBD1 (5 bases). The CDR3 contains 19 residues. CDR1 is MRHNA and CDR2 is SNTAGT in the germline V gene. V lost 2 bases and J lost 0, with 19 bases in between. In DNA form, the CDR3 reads TGTGCCAGCAGTGACCCCCGAAGCCCCGGACATGCAACTAATGAAAAACTGTTTTTT. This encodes CASSDPRSPGHATNEKLFF.

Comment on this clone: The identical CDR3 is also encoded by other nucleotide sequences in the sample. The CDR3: CASSVGWTEGNEQFF. DNA for the CDR3: TGTGCCAGCAGCGTAGGATGGACAGAGGGCAATGAGCAGTTCTTC. The chain joins TRBV9 to TRBJ2-1; TRBD1 is a possible D gene (6 bases). The CDR3 is 15 residues long. Germline V gives CDR1 SGDLS, CDR2 YYNGEE. Trimming stripped 0 bases from V and 6 bases from J, with 13 bases between.

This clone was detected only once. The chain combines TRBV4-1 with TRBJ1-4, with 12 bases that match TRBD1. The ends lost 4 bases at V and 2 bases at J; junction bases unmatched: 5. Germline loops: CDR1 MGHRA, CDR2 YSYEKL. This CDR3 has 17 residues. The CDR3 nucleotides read TGCGCCAGCAGCCCCGGGACAGGGGGCGTCACTAATGAAAAACTGTTTTTT. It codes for CASSPGTGGVTNEKLFF.

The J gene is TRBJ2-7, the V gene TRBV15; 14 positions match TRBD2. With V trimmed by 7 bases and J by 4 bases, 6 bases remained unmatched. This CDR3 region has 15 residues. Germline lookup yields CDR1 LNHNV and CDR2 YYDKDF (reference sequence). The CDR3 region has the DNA TGTGCCACCATACCGGGACTAGCGGGAGAATACGAGCAGTACTTC. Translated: CATIPGLAGEYEQYF.

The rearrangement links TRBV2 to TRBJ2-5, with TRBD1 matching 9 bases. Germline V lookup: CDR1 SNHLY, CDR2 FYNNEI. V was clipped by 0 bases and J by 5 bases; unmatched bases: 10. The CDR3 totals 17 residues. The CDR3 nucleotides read TGTGCCAGCAGTGAAGCCGGGACAGGGTCAGCTTCGGAGACCCAGTACTTC. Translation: CASSEAGTGSASETQYF.